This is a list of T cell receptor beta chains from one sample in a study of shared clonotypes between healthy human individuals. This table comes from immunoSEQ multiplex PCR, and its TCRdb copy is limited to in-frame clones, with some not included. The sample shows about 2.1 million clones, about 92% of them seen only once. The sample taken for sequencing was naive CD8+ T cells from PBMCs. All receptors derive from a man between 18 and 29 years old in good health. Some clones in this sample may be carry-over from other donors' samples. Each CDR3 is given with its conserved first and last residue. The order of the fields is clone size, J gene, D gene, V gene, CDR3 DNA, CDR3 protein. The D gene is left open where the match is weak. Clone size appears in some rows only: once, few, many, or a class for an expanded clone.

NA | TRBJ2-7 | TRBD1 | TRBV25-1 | TGTGCCAGGGGGGGACAGGGGGGAAGAGAGTCCTACGAGCAGTACTTC | CARGGQGGRESYEQYF
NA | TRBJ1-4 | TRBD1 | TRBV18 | TGTGCCAGCTCACCCAACAGGGGGAATATGGAAAAACTGTTTTTT | CASSPNRGNMEKLFF
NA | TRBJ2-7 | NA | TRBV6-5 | TGTGCCAGCAGCCGCGGACAGTCCAGCTCCTACGAGCAGTACTTC | CASSRGQSSSYEQYF
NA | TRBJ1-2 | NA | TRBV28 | TGTGCCAGCAGTTCGACAGCTAACTATGGCTACACCTTC | CASSSTANYGYTF
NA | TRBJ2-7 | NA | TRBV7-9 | TGTGCCAGCAGTTTCGGTGGGAGAGCCGACGAGCAGTACTTC | CASSFGGRADEQYF
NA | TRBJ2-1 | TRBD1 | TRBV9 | TGTGCCAGCAGCGGAGAGGACAGGACATATTACAATGAGCAGTTCTTC | CASSGEDRTYYNEQFF
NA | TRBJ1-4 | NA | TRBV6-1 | TGTGCCAGCCGCGCGAGAGGTGGTGGGGACGAAAAACTGTTTTTT | CASRARGGGDEKLFF
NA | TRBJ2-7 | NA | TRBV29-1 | TGCAGCGTTGAAATCTGGGCCGAGCAGTACTTC | CSVEIWAEQYF
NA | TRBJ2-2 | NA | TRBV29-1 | TGCAGCCCTATGCTCAACGGGGAGCTGTTTTTT | CSPMLNGELFF
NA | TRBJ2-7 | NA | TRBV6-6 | TGTGCCAGCAGTCACCCGGACTTCTACGAGCAGTACTTC | CASSHPDFYEQYF
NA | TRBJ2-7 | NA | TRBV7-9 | TGTGCCAGCAGCTTAATCTCGGGCGAGCAGTACTTC | CASSLISGEQYF
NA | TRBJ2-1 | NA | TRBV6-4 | TGTGCCAGCAGTGAGGGAGTACATACTGAGCAGTTCTTC | CASSEGVHTEQFF
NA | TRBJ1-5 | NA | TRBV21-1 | TGTGCCAGCAGCGCCCAGGGGACAGGGATGGACAATCAGCCCCAGCATTTT | CASSAQGTGMDNQPQHF
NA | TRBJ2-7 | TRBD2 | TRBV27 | TGTGCCAGCAGTTTTATTGGGACTAGCGGGAGTATTCACTACGAGCAGTACTTC | CASSFIGTSGSIHYEQYF
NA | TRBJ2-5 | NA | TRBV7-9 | TGTGCCAGCAGCTCGGGAGATTCCTACCAAGAGACCCAGTACTTC | CASSSGDSYQETQYF
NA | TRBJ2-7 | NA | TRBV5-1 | TGCGCCAGCGGGTCTGATGGGTTCTCCTACGAGCAGTACTTC | CASGSDGFSYEQYF
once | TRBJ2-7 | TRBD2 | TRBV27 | TGTGCCAGCAGTTCGGGACTAGCGGGGGATGCCTACGAGCAGTACTTC | CASSSGLAGDAYEQYF
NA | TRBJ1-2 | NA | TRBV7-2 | TGTGCCAGCAGCTACACTGTCGCGGCAGCACACTATGGCTACACCTTC | CASSYTVAAAHYGYTF
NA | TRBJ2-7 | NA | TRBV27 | TGTGCCAGCAGTTTACGGGGGTTCTACGAGCAGTACTTC | CASSLRGFYEQYF
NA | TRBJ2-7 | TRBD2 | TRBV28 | TGTGCCAGCCGCGGGACTAGCGGAACCTACGAGCAGTACTTC | CASRGTSGTYEQYF
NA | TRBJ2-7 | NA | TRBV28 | TGTGGGCTAGTGGTTCACGAGCAGTACTTC | CGLVVHEQYF
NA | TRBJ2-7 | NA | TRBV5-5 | TGTGCCAGCAGCTTGAGACTCTCCTACGAGCAGTACTTC | CASSLRLSYEQYF
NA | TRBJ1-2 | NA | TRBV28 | TGTGCCAGCACCCAGCCGGCAGGGCACTATGGCTACACCTTC | CASTQPAGHYGYTF
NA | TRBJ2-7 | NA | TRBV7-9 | TGTGCCAGCAGCTCATCTCGGGACGGGCAGGGCCCGAGGAACGAGCAGTACTTC | CASSSSRDGQGPRNEQYF
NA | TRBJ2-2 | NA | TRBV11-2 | TGTGCCAGCAGCTTAGGAGGGGCCAACCCGTTTAACACCGGGGAGCTGTTTTTT | CASSLGGANPFNTGELFF
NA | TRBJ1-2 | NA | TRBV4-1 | TGCGCCAGCAGCCAAGTGGCAGGACCCTATGGCTACACCTTC | CASSQVAGPYGYTF
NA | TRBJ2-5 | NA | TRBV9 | TGTGCCAGCAGTGAAGAAGTCGGGCAACCCCAGTACTTC | CASSEEVGQPQYF
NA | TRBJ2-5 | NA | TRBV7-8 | TGTGCCAGCAGCTTATTTCGGGACCGGTCGGCCCAGTACTTC | CASSLFRDRSAQYF
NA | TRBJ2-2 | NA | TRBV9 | TGTGCCAGCAGCGCCGCCGGGGTAGTATTTGCGAACACCGGGGAGCTGTTTTTT | CASSAAGVVFANTGELFF